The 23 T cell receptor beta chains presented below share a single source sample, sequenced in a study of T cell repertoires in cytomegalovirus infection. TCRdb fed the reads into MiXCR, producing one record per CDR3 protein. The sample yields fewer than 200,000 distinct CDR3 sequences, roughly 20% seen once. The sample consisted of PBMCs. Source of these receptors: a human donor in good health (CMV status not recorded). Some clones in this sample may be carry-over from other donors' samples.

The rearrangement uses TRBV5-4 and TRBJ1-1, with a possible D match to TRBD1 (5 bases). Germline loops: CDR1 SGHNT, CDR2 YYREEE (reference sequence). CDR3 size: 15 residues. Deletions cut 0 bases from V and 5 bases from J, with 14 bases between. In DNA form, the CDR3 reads TGTGCCAGCAGCTTGGATCCAGGGCGATGGACTGAAGCTTTCTTT. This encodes CASSLDPGRWTEAFF.

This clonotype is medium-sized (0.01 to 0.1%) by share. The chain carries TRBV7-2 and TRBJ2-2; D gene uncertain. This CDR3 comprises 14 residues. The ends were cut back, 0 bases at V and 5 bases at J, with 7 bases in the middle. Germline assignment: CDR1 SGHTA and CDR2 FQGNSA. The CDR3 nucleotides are TGTGCCAGCAGCTTAGCCGCGGTTACCGGGGAGCTGTTTTTT. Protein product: CASSLAAVTGELFF.

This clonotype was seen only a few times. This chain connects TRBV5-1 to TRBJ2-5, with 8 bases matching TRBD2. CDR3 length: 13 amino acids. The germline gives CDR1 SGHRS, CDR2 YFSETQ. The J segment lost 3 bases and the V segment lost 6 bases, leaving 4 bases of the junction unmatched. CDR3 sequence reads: CASTPGGKETQYF. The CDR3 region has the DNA TGCGCCAGCACTCCGGGGGGGAAAGAGACCCAGTACTTC.

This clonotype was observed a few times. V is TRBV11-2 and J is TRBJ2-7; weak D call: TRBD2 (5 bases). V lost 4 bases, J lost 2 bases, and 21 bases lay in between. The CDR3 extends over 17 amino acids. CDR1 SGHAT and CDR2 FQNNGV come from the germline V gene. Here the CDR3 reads CASSSSATGFEAYEQYF. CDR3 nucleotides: TGTGCCAGCAGCTCTTCTGCCACGGGGTTCGAGGCCTACGAGCAGTACTTC. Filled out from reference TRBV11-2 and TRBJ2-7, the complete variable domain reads EAGVAQSPRYKIIEKRQSVAFWCNPISGHATLYWYQQILGQGPKLLIQFQNNGVVDDSQLPKDRFSAERLKGVDSTLKIQPAKLEDSAVYLCASSSSATGFEAYEQYFGPGTRLTVT.

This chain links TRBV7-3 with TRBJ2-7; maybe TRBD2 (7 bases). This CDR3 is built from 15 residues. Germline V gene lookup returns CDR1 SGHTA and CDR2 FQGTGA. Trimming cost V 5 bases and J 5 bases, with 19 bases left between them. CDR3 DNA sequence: TGTGCCAGCAGCCGTCGGGGAGGGGGAAAGGACGAGCAGTACTTC. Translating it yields CASSRRGGGKDEQYF.

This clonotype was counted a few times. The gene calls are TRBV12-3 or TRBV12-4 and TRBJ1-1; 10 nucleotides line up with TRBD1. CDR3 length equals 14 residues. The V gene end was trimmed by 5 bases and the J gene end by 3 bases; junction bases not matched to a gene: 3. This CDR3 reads CASSRQGAHTEAFF. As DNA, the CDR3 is TGTGCCAGCAGTCGACAGGGGGCGCACACTGAAGCTTTCTTT.

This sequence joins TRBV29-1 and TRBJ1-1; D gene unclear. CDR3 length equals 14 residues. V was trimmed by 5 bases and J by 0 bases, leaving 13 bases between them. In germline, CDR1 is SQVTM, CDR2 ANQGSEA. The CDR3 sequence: CSVLNTGMNTEAFF. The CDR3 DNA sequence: TGCAGCGTTCTTAATACCGGCATGAACACTGAAGCTTTCTTT.

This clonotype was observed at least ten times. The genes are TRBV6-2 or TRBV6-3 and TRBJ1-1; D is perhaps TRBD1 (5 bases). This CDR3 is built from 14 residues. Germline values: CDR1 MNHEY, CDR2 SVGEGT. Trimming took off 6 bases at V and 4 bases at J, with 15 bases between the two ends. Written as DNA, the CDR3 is TGTGCCAGCAGCTACGGCGGGGGGAGCACTGAAGCTTTCTTT. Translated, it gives CASSYGGGSTEAFF.

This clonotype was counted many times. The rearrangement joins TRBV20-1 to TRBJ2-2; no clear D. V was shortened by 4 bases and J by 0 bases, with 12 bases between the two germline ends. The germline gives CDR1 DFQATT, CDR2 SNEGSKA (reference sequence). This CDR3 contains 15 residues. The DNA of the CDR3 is TGCAGTGCTACACCTCTGGTATCGAACACCGGGGAGCTGTTTTTT. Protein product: CSATPLVSNTGELFF.

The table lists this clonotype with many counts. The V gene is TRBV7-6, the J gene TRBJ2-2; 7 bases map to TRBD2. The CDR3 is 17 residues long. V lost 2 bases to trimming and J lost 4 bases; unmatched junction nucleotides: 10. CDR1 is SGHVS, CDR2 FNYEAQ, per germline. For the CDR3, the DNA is TGTGCCAGCAGCTTATGGGGTGGTAGCGGGTTCACCGGGGAGCTGTTTTTT. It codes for CASSLWGGSGFTGELFF.

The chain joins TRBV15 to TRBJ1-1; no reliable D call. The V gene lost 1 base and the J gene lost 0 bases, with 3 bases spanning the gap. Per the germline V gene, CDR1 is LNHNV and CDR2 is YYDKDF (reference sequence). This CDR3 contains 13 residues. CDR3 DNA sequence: TGTGCCACCAGCAGAGGCCTGAACACTGAAGCTTTCTTT. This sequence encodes CATSRGLNTEAFF.

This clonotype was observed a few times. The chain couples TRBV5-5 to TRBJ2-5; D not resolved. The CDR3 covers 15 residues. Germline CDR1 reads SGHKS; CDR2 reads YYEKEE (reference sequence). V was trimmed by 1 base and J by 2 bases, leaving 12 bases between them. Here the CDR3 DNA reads TGTGCCAGCAGCTTGCGGTGGTCAGTACAAGAGACCCAGTACTTC. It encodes CASSLRWSVQETQYF.

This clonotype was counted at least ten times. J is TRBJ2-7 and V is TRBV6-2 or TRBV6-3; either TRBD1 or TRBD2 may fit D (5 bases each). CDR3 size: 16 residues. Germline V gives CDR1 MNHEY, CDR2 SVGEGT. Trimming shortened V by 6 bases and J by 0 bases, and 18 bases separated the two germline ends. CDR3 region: CASSSRQRADSYEQYF. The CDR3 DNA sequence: TGTGCCAGCAGCAGTCGACAGAGGGCTGACTCCTACGAGCAGTACTTC.

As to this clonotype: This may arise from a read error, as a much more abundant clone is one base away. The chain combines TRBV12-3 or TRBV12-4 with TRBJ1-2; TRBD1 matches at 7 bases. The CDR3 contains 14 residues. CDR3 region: CASGFGRGVSGYTF. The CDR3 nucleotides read TGTGCCAGCGGTTTTGGCAGGGGGGTTTCGGGCTACACCTTC.

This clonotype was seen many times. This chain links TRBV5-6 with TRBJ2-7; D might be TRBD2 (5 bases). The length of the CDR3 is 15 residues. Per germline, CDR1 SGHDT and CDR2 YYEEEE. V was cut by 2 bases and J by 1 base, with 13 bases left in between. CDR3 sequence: CASSFRGFISYEQYF. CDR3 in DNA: TGTGCCAGCAGCTTCCGGGGATTCATTTCCTACGAGCAGTACTTC.

The DNA of the CDR3 is TGTGCCACCAGCACTGACAGCTACGAGCAGTACTTC. Its translation is CATSTDSYEQYF. The chain uses TRBV15 and TRBJ2-7; a possible D gene is TRBD1 (5 bases). Germline V gene lookup returns CDR1 LNHNV and CDR2 YYDKDF (reference sequence). V lost 4 bases, J lost 3 bases, and 7 bases lay in between. CDR3 length: 12 residues.

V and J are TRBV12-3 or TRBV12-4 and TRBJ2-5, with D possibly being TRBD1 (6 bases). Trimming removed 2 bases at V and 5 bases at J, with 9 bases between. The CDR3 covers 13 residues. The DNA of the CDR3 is TGTGCCAGCAGTTTACAGGGGCGGGAGACCCAGTACTTC. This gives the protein CASSLQGRETQYF.

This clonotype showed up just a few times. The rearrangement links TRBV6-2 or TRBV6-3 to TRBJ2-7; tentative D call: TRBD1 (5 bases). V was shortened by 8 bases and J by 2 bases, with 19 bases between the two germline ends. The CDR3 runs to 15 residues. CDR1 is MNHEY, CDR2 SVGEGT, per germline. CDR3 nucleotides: TGTGCCAGCTCCGGTTCGGCAGGGCTTACCTACGAGCAGTACTTC. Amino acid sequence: CASSGSAGLTYEQYF.

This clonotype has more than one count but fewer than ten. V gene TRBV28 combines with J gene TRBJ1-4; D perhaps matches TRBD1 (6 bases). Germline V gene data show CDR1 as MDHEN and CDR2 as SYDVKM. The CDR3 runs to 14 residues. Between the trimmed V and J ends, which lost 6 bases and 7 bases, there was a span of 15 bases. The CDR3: CASRTRGGVEKLFF. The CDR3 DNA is TGTGCCAGCAGAACGAGGGGGGGTGTTGAAAAACTGTTTTTT.

This CDR3 reads CSARVQGKGSLHF. DNA for the CDR3: TGCAGTGCTAGGGTCCAGGGGAAGGGATCCCTCCACTTT. V is TRBV20-1 and J is TRBJ1-6, with D tentatively TRBD1 (6 bases). Trimming stripped 3 bases from V and 14 bases from J, with 17 bases between. CDR3 length: 13 residues. In germline, CDR1 is DFQATT, CDR2 SNEGSKA (reference sequence).

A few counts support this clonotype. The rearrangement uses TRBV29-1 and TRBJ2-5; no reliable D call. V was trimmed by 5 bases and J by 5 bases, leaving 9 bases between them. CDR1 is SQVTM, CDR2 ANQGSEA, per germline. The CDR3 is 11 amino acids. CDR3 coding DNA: TGCAGCGTTAAGTTGGGGGAGACCCAGTACTTC. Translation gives CSVKLGETQYF. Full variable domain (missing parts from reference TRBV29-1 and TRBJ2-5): SAVISQKPSRDICQRGTSLTIQCQVDSQVTMMFWYRQQPGQSLTLIATANQGSEATYESGFVIDKFPISRPNLTFSTLTVSNMSPEDSSIYLCSVKLGETQYFGPGTRLLVL.

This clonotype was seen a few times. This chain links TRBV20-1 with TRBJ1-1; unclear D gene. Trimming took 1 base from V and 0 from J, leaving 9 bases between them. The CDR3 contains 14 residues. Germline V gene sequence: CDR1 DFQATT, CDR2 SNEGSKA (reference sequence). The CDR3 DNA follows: TGCAGTGCTAGAGGAGACACGTTGAACACTGAAGCTTTCTTT. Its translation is CSARGDTLNTEAFF.

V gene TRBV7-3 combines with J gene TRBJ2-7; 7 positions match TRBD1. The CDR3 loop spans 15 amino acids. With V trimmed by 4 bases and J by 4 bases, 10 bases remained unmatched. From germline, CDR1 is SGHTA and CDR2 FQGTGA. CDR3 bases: TGTGCCAGCAGCTCGCCTCGACAGGGAATATACGAGCAGTACTTC. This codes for CASSSPRQGIYEQYF. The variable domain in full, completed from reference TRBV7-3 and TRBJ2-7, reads GAGVSQTPSNKVTEKGKYVELRCDPISGHTALYWYRQSLGQGPEFLIYFQGTGAADDSGLPNDRFFAVRPEGSVSTLKIQRTERGDSAVYLCASSSPRQGIYEQYFGPGTRLTVT.